This T cell receptor (beta chain) was recorded in a study of T cells in tumors after PD-1 blockade. Study-wide context: Prior checkpoint blockade, systemic immunosuppressant use, or anti-cancer therapy within 4 weeks excluded patients. During anti-PD-1 treatment, some patients continued daily vismodegib 150 mg.

V shed 2 bases and J 5 bases; nucleotides not matched to a gene: 8. This CDR3 region has 16 residues. Per germline, CDR1 MNHNS and CDR2 SASEGT. Overall study results and limits: About 41% of tumor TCR clonotypes were also found in blood.

Assay used: immunoSEQ multiplex PCR; TCRdb lists only in-frame clones, some missing. Seen here are 34,000 or so clones, approximately 73% observed once, and the top ten hold under 40%. On this clone itself: No antigen is known for it.

Specimen: PBMCs, collected after anti-PD-1 treatment. This sequence joins TRBV6-1 and TRBJ2-5; 10 bases map to TRBD2. This TCR was sampled from a human donor with basal cell carcinoma. The CDR3, as DNA: TGTGCCAGCAGTGAAAGCGGGAGGGCCTGGAAGGAGACCCAGTACTTC. Residues: CASSESGRAWKETQYF.